The T cell receptor beta chain under discussion was sequenced for a study of blood T cell repertoires in COVID-19. Study details: Samples representing acute and convalescent COVID-19 were sourced from the United States, Italy and Spain. T cells, B-cell-depleted T cells, or PBMCs supplied cDNA or gDNA.

The assay was immunoSEQ multiplex PCR, and TCRdb's table has in-frame clones only and misses some. The top ten hold about 3% of the sample, which has about 360,000 clones, around nine tenths seen once. The clonotype was recovered from a human donor in a cohort sampled during active COVID-19. The specimen was peripheral blood.

The CDR3 nucleotides read TGTGCCAGCCTCCCCTACAGGGCTCACGAGCAGTACTTC. Its protein product is CASLPYRAHEQYF. The rearrangement uses TRBV6-5 and TRBJ2-7; weak D call: TRBD1 (6 bases). Germline-derived CDR1 and CDR2 are MNHEY and SVGAGI. This CDR3 contains 13 residues. Trimming left V 8 bases short and J 5 bases short, with 16 bases between.